The next 6 T cell receptor beta chains were all read from a single sample in a study of blood T cell repertoires in COVID-19. Assay used: immunoSEQ multiplex PCR; TCRdb lists only in-frame clones, some missing. Of around 100,000 clones in the sample, about 85% were seen once. The sequenced sample consisted of peripheral blood. The origin of the receptors is a human donor in a cohort sampled during active COVID-19.

The V call is TRBV10-2, the J call TRBJ1-5; 8 nucleotides match TRBD1. V lost 2 bases, J lost 7 bases, and 4 bases stayed unmatched. CDR1 is WSHSY and CDR2 is SAAADI in the germline V gene. CDR3 length equals 14 residues. The DNA of the CDR3 is TGCGCCAGCAGTGAGCAGGGGGCAAGGCAGCCCCAGCATTTT. Its protein product is CASSEQGARQPQHF.

The rearrangement joins TRBV6-2 or TRBV6-3 to TRBJ2-7, with 7 bases matching TRBD1. The CDR3 length is 15 residues. With 3 bases clipped from V and 5 bases from J, the junction kept 10 bases outside the gene matches. Germline V lookup: CDR1 MNHEY, CDR2 SVGEGT. CDR3 amino acids: CASSYPRQGINEQYF. Here the CDR3 DNA reads TGTGCCAGCAGTTATCCGAGACAGGGCATAAACGAGCAGTACTTC.

V is TRBV5-1 and J is TRBJ2-7; 7 bases fit TRBD2. There are 15 residues in the CDR3. J gave up 4 bases and V 4 bases, and 11 bases lay outside the gene matches. Germline V gene lookup returns CDR1 SGHRS and CDR2 YFSETQ. The CDR3 loop reads CASSPDPTAGYEQYF. In nucleotides, the CDR3 is TGCGCCAGCAGCCCGGACCCCACAGCGGGGTACGAGCAGTACTTC.

Worth noting for this clone: The junction departs from germline at one end; a sequencing error may be responsible. The chain joins TRBV6-2 or TRBV6-3 to TRBJ1-1; TRBD1 might be the D (5 bases). In germline, CDR1 is MNHEY, CDR2 SVGEGT. The CDR3 covers 14 residues. This CDR3 is CASSGREGNPEAFF. CDR3 sequence (DNA): TGTGCCAGCAGTGGGAGGGAGGGGAACCCTGAAGCTTTCTTT.

The chain is built from TRBV19 and TRBJ2-7; tentative D call: TRBD1 (5 bases). Trimming pared 7 bases from V and 3 bases from J, leaving 16 bases between. CDR3 length equals 14 residues. Germline loops: CDR1 LNHDA, CDR2 SQIVND (reference sequence). The CDR3 coding sequence is TGTGCCAGTAACACCCGCTGGGGCAGCTACGAGCAGTACTTC. Translated, it gives CASNTRWGSYEQYF.

This clone is a singleton in its sample. The CDR3 region is CASSSPHGTGANTGELFF. CDR3 in DNA: TGTGCCAGCAGCTCCCCCCATGGGACAGGGGCAAACACCGGGGAGCTGTTTTTT. The V and J genes are TRBV11-3 and TRBJ2-2, with 10 nucleotides matching TRBD1. Per the germline V gene, CDR1 is SGHNT and CDR2 is YENEEA. Trimming at V came to 4 bases and at J to 2 bases, leaving 10 bases not matched to a gene. The CDR3 has 18 amino acids.